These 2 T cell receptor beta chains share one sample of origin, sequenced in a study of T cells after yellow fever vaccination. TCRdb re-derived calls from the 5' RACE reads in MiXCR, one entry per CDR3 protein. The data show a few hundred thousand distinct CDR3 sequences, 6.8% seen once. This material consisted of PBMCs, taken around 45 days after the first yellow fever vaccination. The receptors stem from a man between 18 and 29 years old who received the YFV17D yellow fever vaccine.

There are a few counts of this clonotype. The DNA of the CDR3 is TGTGCCAGCAGCCAATCCGAGGGGGACAGGTTCTATTCACCCCTCCACTTT. It yields the protein CASSQSEGDRFYSPLHF. The gene calls are TRBV4-2 and TRBJ1-6; 8 positions match TRBD1. The CDR3 has 17 amino acids. In germline, CDR1 is LGHNA, CDR2 YNFKEQ. The ends lost 2 bases at V and 8 bases at J; junction bases unmatched: 11.

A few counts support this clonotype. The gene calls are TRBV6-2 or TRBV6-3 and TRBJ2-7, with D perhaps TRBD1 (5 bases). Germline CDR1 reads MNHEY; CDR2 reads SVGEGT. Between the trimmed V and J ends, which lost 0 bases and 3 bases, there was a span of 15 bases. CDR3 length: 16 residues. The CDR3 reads CASSYSAVGPNYEQYV. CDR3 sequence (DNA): TGTGCCAGCAGTTACTCCGCAGTGGGGCCGAACTACGAGCAGTACGTC.